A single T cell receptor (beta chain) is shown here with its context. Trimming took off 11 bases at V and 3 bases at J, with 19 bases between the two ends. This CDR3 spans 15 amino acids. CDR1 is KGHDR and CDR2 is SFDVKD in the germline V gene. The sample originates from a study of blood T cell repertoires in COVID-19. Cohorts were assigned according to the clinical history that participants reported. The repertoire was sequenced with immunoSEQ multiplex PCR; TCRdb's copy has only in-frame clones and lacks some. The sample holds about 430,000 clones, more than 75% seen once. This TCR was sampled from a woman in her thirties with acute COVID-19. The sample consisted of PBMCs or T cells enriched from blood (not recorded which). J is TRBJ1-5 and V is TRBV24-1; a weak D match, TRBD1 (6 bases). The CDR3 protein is CAILRWGGYNQPQHF. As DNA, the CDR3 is TGTGCCATCCTCCGCTGGGGGGGCTACAATCAGCCCCAGCATTTT.